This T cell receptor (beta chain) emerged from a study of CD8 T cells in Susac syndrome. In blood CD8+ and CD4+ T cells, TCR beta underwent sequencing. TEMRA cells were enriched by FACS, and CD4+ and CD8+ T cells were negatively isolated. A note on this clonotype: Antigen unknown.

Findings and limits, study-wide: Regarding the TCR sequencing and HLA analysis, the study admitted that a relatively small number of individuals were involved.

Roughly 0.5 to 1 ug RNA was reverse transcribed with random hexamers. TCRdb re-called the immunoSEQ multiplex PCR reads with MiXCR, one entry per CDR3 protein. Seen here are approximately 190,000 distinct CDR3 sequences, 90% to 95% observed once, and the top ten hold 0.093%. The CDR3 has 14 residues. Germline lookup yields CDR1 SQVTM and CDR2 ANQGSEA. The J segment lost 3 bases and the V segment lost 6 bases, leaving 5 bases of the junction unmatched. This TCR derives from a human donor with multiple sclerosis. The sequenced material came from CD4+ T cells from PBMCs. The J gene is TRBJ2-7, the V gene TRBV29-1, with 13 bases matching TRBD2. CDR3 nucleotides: TGCAGCGTCAGTGGGACTAGCGGGGTCTACGAGCAGTACTTC. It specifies CSVSGTSGVYEQYF.